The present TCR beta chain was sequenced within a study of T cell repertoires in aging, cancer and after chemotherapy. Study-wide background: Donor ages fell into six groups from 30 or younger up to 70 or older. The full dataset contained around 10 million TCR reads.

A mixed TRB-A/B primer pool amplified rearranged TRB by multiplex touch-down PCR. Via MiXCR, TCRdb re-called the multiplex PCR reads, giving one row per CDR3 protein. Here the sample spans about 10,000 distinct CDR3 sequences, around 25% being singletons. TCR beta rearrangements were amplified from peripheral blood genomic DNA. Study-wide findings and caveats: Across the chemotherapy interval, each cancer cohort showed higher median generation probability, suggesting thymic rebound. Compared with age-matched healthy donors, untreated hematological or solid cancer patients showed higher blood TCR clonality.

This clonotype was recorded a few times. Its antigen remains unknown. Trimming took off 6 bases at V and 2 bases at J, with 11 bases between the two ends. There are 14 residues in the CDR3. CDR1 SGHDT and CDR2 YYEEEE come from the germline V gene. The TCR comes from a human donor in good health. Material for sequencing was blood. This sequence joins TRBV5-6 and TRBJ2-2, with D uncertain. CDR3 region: CASNSILNTGELFF. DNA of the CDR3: TGTGCCAGCAACAGTATACTCAACACCGGGGAGCTGTTTTTT.